Shown below are 4 T cell receptor beta chains from a single sample sequenced in a study of CD8+CD57+ T cells in acquired aplastic anemia. CDR3 and TCR beta VDJ profiling relied on genomic DNA as the template. Via MiXCR, TCRdb re-called the reads, giving one row per CDR3 protein. The profile shows around 200,000 distinct CDR3 sequences, around 63% of them singletons. Flow cytometry had shown expanded CD8+CD57+ cells in the patients chosen for sequencing. Sequenced: sorted CD4+, CD8+, or CD8+CD57+ T cells (not recorded which) from PBMCs. These receptors all come from a human donor with aplastic anemia.

The V call is TRBV20-1, the J call TRBJ1-2, with D possibly matching TRBD1 (5 bases). Trimming took off 0 bases at V and 4 bases at J, with 21 bases between the two ends. There are 17 residues in the CDR3. In germline, CDR1 is DFQATT, CDR2 SNEGSKA (reference sequence). The CDR3 spells CSARDPPTDVGAYGYTF. DNA for the CDR3: TGCAGTGCTAGAGATCCCCCCACAGACGTAGGGGCCTATGGCTACACCTTC.

The CDR3 loop is CASSRDGTGELFF. Here the CDR3 DNA reads TGTGCCAGCAGCCGGGACGGCACCGGGGAGCTGTTTTTT. This sequence joins TRBV7-8 and TRBJ2-2; D could derive from TRBD1 or TRBD2 (5 bases each). CDR1 and CDR2 from the germline V gene are SGHVS and FQNEAQ. The CDR3 runs to 13 residues. V shed 5 bases and J shed 4 bases, with 8 bases lying between them.

V usage is TRBV10-3 and J usage is TRBJ2-2; 9 bases match TRBD1. Germline CDR1 and CDR2: ENHRY and SYGVKD. This CDR3 comprises 13 residues. V shed 10 bases, J shed 4 bases, and the junction held 4 bases outside the gene matches. The CDR3 coding sequence is TGTGCCACCGGACAGGGGAGCACCGGGGAGCTGTTTTTT. It yields the protein CATGQGSTGELFF.

Notes on this clonotype: This CDR3 is missing its conserved last phenylalanine or tryptophan, likely due to a read error. Because the CDR3's place on the DNA is in doubt, the DNA is left out and the CDR3 is given as listed by TCRdb. The J gene is TRBJ1-2, the V gene TRBV24-1. The CDR3 extends over 12 residues, inclusive of both ends. From germline, CDR1 is KGHDR and CDR2 SFDVKD. Here the CDR3 reads CATSLAESLAVG.